This TCR beta chain was observed in a study of T cell responses to AZD1222 COVID-19 vaccine. Assay: immunoSEQ multiplex PCR; the TCRdb copy retains only in-frame clones and omits some. The repertoire has around 150,000 clones, roughly 90% of them found once; the top ten carry about 4%. With regard to this clone: The target antigen is unknown.

Study-level results: Baseline testing showed seropositivity in only six AZD1222 recipients.

This CDR3 has 14 amino acids. V was cut by 5 bases and J by 7 bases, with 14 bases left in between. CDR1 and CDR2 from the germline V gene are LGHNA and YSLEER. J is TRBJ1-4 and V is TRBV4-3, with D perhaps matching TRBD1 (5 bases). The starting material was peripheral blood, obtained 28 days after the second AZD1222 dose. This sequence originates from an adult who received the AZD1222 COVID-19 vaccine. Here the CDR3 DNA reads TGCGCCAGCAGCGCGGGGCCCGTCGGTGAAAAACTGTTTTTT. This codes for CASSAGPVGEKLFF.